The present TCR beta chain was sequenced within a study of blood T cell repertoires in COVID-19. At the level of the study: From the United States, Italy and Spain came samples of acute and convalescent COVID-19.

Original processing notes: By means of reference gene primer amplification, nucleated cell counts were estimated. Assay used: immunoSEQ multiplex PCR; TCRdb lists only in-frame clones, some missing. Clone size and V and J calls were adopted from that table, with D and trimming inferred from the DNA. The data hold roughly 200,000 clones, with approximately 87% observed a single time. The J segment lost 6 bases and the V segment lost 0 bases, leaving 12 bases of the junction unmatched. The CDR3 is 18 amino acids. Germline V gene sequence: CDR1 SGHVS, CDR2 FNYEAQ. The sequence was obtained from a man aged 55 to 70 who had recovered from COVID-19. The sequenced material came from peripheral blood. The chain has TRBV7-6 and TRBJ2-3; TRBD2 matches at 10 bases. The CDR3 loop reads CASSLAILAGEGMDTQYF. The CDR3 bases are TGTGCCAGCAGCTTAGCGATCCTAGCGGGAGAAGGGATGGATACGCAGTATTTT.